This TCR beta chain is from a study of CXCR3-negative and CXCR3-positive naive CD8 T cells. Points from the study as a whole: Unlike memory cells, which differed, naive CXCR3-negative and CXCR3-positive cells had similar TRBV-TRBJ usage. Naive cells with CXCR3 showed TRB CDR3s that were more hydrophobic than those in CXCR3-negative naive cells.

5' RACE that incorporated UMI labels was used to prepare the TRB cDNA libraries. TCRdb reworked the 5' RACE reads into one entry per CDR3 protein, no DNA. This sample's table has approximately 100,000 distinct CDR3 sequences. All CD8+ T cell subsets were sorted in triplicate at 300,000 to 350,000 cells each. In the case of this clonotype: The antigen is undetermined.

CDR3 size: 14 residues. Germline-derived CDR1 and CDR2 are SGHRS and YFSETQ. This TCR was recovered from a human donor in good health. Some clones in this sample may be carry-over from other donors' samples. Sequenced: naive CXCR3+ CD8+ T cells from blood. Stated subset: CD45RO-CCR7+CD27+CD95- naive CD8+ T cells expressing CXCR3 (TNR3+). The rearrangement uses TRBV5-1 and TRBJ2-1; TCRdb selects TRBD2, and the lack of DNA leaves this call unchecked. CDR3 loop: CASTHGGGYNEQFF.